This is a list of T cell receptor beta chains from one sample in a study of post-analysis software for immune sequencing data. In TCRdb, the PCR reads were re-called with MiXCR into one record per CDR3 protein. The sample has hundreds of thousands of distinct CDR3 sequences, more than 50% seen once. Sequenced input: blood. The receptors come from a girl aged 2 to 10 with multiple sclerosis. The CDR3 runs from the conserved cysteine through the conserved F or W. The D gene is left open where the match is weak. The listing skips clone size in some rows; elsewhere it reads once, few, many or a size class.

>TRBV7-3|NA|TRBJ2-3|NA
CASSSTGWTDTQYF
TGTGCCAGCAGCTCCACAGGGTGGACAGATACGCAGTATTTT
>TRBV15|NA|TRBJ2-4|NA
CATREQLAKNIQYF
TGTGCCACCAGGGAACAGTTAGCCAAAAACATTCAGTACTTC
>TRBV5-1|NA|TRBJ2-1|NA
CASKGQGLDEQFF
TGCGCCAGCAAAGGCCAGGGGCTAGACGAGCAGTTCTTC
>TRBV15|TRBD1|TRBJ2-3|few
CATSSPLTGTGGTDTQYF
TGTGCCACCAGCAGTCCCCTTACCGGGACAGGGGGCACAGATACGCAGTATTTT
>TRBV5-1|TRBD1|TRBJ2-6|NA
CASSPVTGAGANVLTF
TGCGCCAGCAGCCCTGTTACAGGGGCTGGGGCCAACGTCCTGACTTTC
>TRBV10-3|NA|TRBJ2-3|few
CAISPGPSTDTQYF
TGTGCCATCTCCCCAGGGCCGAGCACAGATACGCAGTATTTT
>TRBV6-6|NA|TRBJ2-1|NA
CASSWGGALRADEQFF
TGTGCCAGCAGCTGGGGGGGGGCGTTACGGGCGGATGAGCAGTTCTTC
>TRBV7-2|NA|TRBJ2-7|NA
CASSARGGDYEQYF
TGTGCCAGCAGCGCCCGGGGTGGGGACTACGAGCAGTACTTC
>TRBV12-3/TRBV12-4|NA|TRBJ1-1|once
CASSFWGAGNTEAFF
TGTGCCAGCAGTTTTTGGGGGGCTGGGAACACTGAAGCTTTCTTT
>TRBV4-3|TRBD1|TRBJ2-2|NA
CASSLQPGTGNTGELFF
TGCGCCAGCAGCCTACAACCCGGGACAGGTAACACCGGGGAGCTGTTTTTT
>TRBV6-6|TRBD1|TRBJ2-1|NA
CASSAGTDYNEQFF
TGTGCCAGCAGTGCTGGGACAGATTACAATGAGCAGTTCTTC
>TRBV30|NA|TRBJ2-5|NA
CAAAVHQETQYF
TGTGCCGCGGCAGTACACCAAGAGACCCAGTACTTC
>TRBV4-1|TRBD2|TRBJ2-7|NA
CASSQGLKGTSGSYEQYF
TGCGCCAGCAGCCAAGGACTCAAGGGGACTAGCGGGAGCTACGAGCAGTACTTC
>TRBV2|TRBD2|TRBJ2-1|NA
CASRVTSGGGFSEQFF
TGTGCCAGCAGGGTTACAAGCGGGGGGGGATTCAGTGAGCAGTTCTTC
>TRBV29-1|NA|TRBJ2-3|many
CSVGRAADTQYF
TGCAGCGTTGGGAGGGCGGCAGATACGCAGTATTTT
>TRBV7-2|NA|TRBJ1-1|NA
CASSSRGGTTEAFF
TGTGCCAGCAGCTCCCGGGGGGGGACCACTGAAGCTTTCTTT
>TRBV29-1|TRBD1|TRBJ2-5|NA
CSVEDVGQGGLREYF
TGCAGCGTTGAAGATGTGGGACAGGGGGGTTTGCGTGAGTACTTC
>TRBV25-1|NA|TRBJ2-1|many
CASSELGYNEQFF
TGTGCCAGCAGTGAATTAGGATACAATGAGCAGTTCTTC
>TRBV5-1|NA|TRBJ1-5|NA
CASTYLPGYQPQHF
TGCGCCAGCACCTACTTGCCAGGGTATCAGCCCCAGCATTTT
>TRBV7-2|TRBD1|TRBJ2-1|NA
CASSPDRGFRFF
TGTGCCAGCAGCCCGGACAGGGGTTTTCGGTTCTTC
>TRBV10-2|NA|TRBJ1-2|NA
CASGDSRGYGYTF
TGCGCCAGCGGCGATTCCAGGGGATATGGCTACACCTTC
>TRBV29-1|NA|TRBJ2-5|NA
CSVEEGSQETQYF
TGCAGCGTTGAAGAGGGCAGCCAAGAGACCCAGTACTTC
>TRBV5-1|TRBD1|TRBJ2-5|few
CASSSRDSQETQYF
TGCGCCAGCAGCTCCCGGGACAGCCAAGAGACCCAGTACTTC
>TRBV5-1|TRBD1|TRBJ1-2|once
CASSFEGAPDGYTF
TGCGCCAGCAGCTTTGAGGGGGCGCCGGATGGCTACACCTTC
>TRBV12-3/TRBV12-4|NA|TRBJ1-2|NA
CASGGGGGYTF
TGTGCCAGCGGCGGGGGTGGTGGCTACACCTTC
>TRBV7-9|TRBD1|TRBJ2-3|NA
CASSLADRGPDTQYF
TGTGCCAGCAGCTTAGCGGACAGGGGCCCAGATACGCAGTATTTT
>TRBV12-5|NA|TRBJ1-5|few
CASGFRSENQPQHF
TGTGCTAGTGGTTTCCGGTCAGAGAATCAGCCCCAGCATTTT
>TRBV7-9|NA|TRBJ1-2|NA
CASSLAGRVNYGYTF
TGTGCCAGCAGCTTAGCGGGAAGGGTTAACTATGGCTACACCTTC
>TRBV6-2/TRBV6-3|TRBD2|TRBJ2-7|NA
CASSAGGAGYEQYF
TGTGCCAGCAGCGCGGGAGGGGCGGGCTACGAGCAGTACTTC
>TRBV9|TRBD1|TRBJ1-2|NA
CASSPGTGKNYGYTF
TGTGCCAGCAGCCCTGGGACAGGCAAAAACTATGGCTACACCTTC
>TRBV7-2|TRBD1|TRBJ2-1|NA
CASSTRAGGNEQFF
TGTGCCAGCAGCACCCGGGCAGGGGGCAATGAGCAGTTCTTC
>TRBV5-1|TRBD1|TRBJ2-7|few
CASSLVLGQSPPYEQYF
TGCGCCAGCAGCTTGGTTCTGGGACAGAGTCCCCCCTACGAGCAGTACTTC
>TRBV7-9|NA|TRBJ1-2|NA
CASSLGGVEEFYGYTF
TGTGCCAGCAGCTTAGGGGGGGTGGAGGAATTCTATGGCTACACCTTC
>TRBV7-9|TRBD2|TRBJ2-1|NA
CASSLARGLADDNEQFF
TGTGCCAGCAGCTTAGCGCGAGGACTAGCGGACGACAATGAGCAGTTCTTC
>TRBV11-2|NA|TRBJ2-3|NA
CASSLDRHSTDTQYF
TGTGCCAGCAGCTTAGATCGCCACAGCACAGATACGCAGTATTTT